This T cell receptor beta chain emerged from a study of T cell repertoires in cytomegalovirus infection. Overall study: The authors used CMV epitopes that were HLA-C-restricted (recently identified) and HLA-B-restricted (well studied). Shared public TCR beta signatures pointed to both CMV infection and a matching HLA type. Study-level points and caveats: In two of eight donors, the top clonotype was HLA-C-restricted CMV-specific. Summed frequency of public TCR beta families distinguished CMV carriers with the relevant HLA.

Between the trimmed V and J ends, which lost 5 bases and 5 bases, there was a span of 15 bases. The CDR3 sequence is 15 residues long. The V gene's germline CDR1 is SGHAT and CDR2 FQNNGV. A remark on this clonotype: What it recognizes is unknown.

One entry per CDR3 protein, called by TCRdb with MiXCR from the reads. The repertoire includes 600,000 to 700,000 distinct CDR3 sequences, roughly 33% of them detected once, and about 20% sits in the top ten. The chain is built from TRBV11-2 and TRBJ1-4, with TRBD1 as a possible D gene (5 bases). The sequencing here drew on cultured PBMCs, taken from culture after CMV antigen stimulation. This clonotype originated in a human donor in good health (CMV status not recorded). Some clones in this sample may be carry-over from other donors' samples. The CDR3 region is CASSPYPGVNEKLFF. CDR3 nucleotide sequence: TGTGCCAGCAGCCCCTATCCGGGGGTAAATGAAAAACTGTTTTTT.